Each of the 22 T cell receptor beta chains below was sequenced from the same sample in a study of OX40 agonist ivuxolimab in advanced cancers. Receptor libraries were prepared by the immunoSEQ multiplex PCR assay. The source is immuneACCESS, and TCRdb retained only in-frame sequences with V and J called. Part of the clones is not carried over; for the studies checked, unresolved V genes explain less than half of this, and the remainder is unexplained. This sample gives about 98,000 clones in total; 85% to 95% of them show up just once. The top ten clonotypes cover 0.26% of the sample. The input for sequencing was CD4+ or CD8+ T cells sorted from blood, taken in a trial of the OX40 agonist ivuxolimab. These receptors were obtained from an adult with an advanced solid tumor such as melanoma, head and neck, liver or kidney cancer.

V usage is TRBV27 and J usage is TRBJ1-5, with TRBD1 as a possible D gene (6 bases). CDR3 size: 15 residues. Looked up from germline, CDR1 is MNHEY and CDR2 is SMNVEV (reference sequence). With 0 bases removed from V and 5 bases from J, the gap between germline ends came to 11 bases. The CDR3 protein is CASSLSLSGDQPQHF. The DNA for the CDR3 is TGTGCCAGCAGTTTATCGTTGTCAGGGGATCAGCCCCAGCATTTT.

The rearrangement uses TRBV5-1 and TRBJ2-2; 9 bases are a match to TRBD1. The CDR3 is made up of 14 amino acids. CDR1 is SGHRS, CDR2 YFSETQ, per germline. V gave up 6 bases and J gave up 1 base; unmatched junction bases: 1. This CDR3 reads CASMGQGNTGELFF. In DNA form, the CDR3 reads TGCGCCAGCATGGGACAGGGGAACACCGGGGAGCTGTTTTTT.

The genes are TRBV5-8 and TRBJ1-5, with D maybe TRBD1 (6 bases). The ends were cut back, 1 base at V and 6 bases at J, with 11 bases in the middle. The germline V gene encodes CDR1 SGHTS and CDR2 YDEGEE. This CDR3 is 14 amino acids long. CDR3 DNA: TGTGCCAGCAGCTTGACGGGGGGCGGTCAGCCCCAGCATTTT. It is translated as CASSLTGGGQPQHF.

The chain joins TRBV5-1 to TRBJ2-1; TRBD1 aligns across 9 bases. Germline lookup yields CDR1 SGHRS and CDR2 YFSETQ. The CDR3 is 16 residues long. V lost 4 bases to trimming and J lost 5 bases; unmatched junction nucleotides: 10. The CDR3 region is CASSSPGQGSHNEQFF. Here the CDR3 DNA reads TGCGCCAGCAGCAGCCCGGGACAGGGATCCCACAATGAGCAGTTCTTC. Based on the CDR3 plus reference TRBV5-1 and TRBJ2-1, the full variable domain is KAGVTQTPRYLIKTRGQQVTLSCSPISGHRSVSWYQQTPGQGLQFLFEYFSETQRNKGNFPGRFSGRQFSNSRSEMNVSTLELGDSALYLCASSSPGQGSHNEQFFGPGTRLTVL.

The J gene is TRBJ1-2, the V gene TRBV4-1; no reliable D call. CDR1 and CDR2 from the germline V gene are MGHRA and YSYEKL. V shed 1 base and J shed 4 bases, with 16 bases lying between them. The CDR3 is made up of 16 amino acids. For the CDR3, the DNA is TGCGCCAGCAGCCAAGTCGGCCAACGGCGCGGCTATGGCTACACCTTC. Protein product: CASSQVGQRRGYGYTF.

The chain employs TRBV4-3 and TRBJ1-2, with a weak D call TRBD1 (5 bases). Germline V gives CDR1 LGHNA, CDR2 YSLEER. The CDR3 sequence is 15 residues long. Trimming left V 4 bases short and J 7 bases short, with 19 bases between. The CDR3 loop reads CASSPGGITRPGYTF. In nucleotides, the CDR3 is TGCGCCAGCAGCCCCGGGGGGATTACTCGCCCTGGCTACACCTTC.

This chain uses TRBV28 with TRBJ2-7; D assignment may be TRBD1 or TRBD2 (6 bases each). From germline, CDR1 is MDHEN and CDR2 SYDVKM. The CDR3 length is 13 residues. The ends were cut back, 6 bases at V and 2 bases at J, with 11 bases in the middle. CDR3: CASSWGAAYEQYF. In DNA form, the CDR3 reads TGTGCCAGCAGCTGGGGGGCAGCCTACGAGCAGTACTTC. The full variable domain, rest sourced from reference TRBV28 and TRBJ2-7, is DVKVTQSSRYLVKRTGEKVFLECVQDMDHENMFWYRQDPGLGLRLIYFSYDVKMKEKGDIPEGYSVSREKKERFSLILESASTNQTSMYLCASSWGAAYEQYFGPGTRLTVT.

The chain links TRBV14 to TRBJ2-1; weak D call: TRBD1 (5 bases). V was clipped by 1 base and J by 4 bases, with 11 bases between them. CDR1 is SGHDN, CDR2 FVKESK, per germline. The CDR3 runs 15 residues. The CDR3 here is CASSQARAVYNEQFF. DNA for the CDR3: TGTGCCAGCAGCCAAGCCAGGGCCGTTTACAATGAGCAGTTCTTC.

This chain connects TRBV19 to TRBJ2-5, with D perhaps matching TRBD2 (5 bases). The CDR3 contains 15 residues. V dropped 3 bases and J dropped 3 bases, with 14 bases sitting between them. CDR1 is LNHDA, CDR2 SQIVND, per germline (reference sequence). The CDR3 DNA is TGTGCCAGTAGTATTTGGGGAACGAGGGAAGAGACCCAGTACTTC. Translation: CASSIWGTREETQYF.

This clone was recorded only once. The chain carries TRBV18 and TRBJ2-1; TRBD1 is a possible D gene (5 bases). Germline CDR1 and CDR2: KGHSH and LQKENI. The CDR3 is 15 residues long. With 3 bases removed from V and 2 bases from J, the gap between germline ends came to 11 bases. The DNA of the CDR3 is TGTGCCAGCTCACCCCCGGTACAGGCCTACAATGAGCAGTTCTTC. This gives the protein CASSPPVQAYNEQFF. Using reference TRBV18 and TRBJ2-1 for the parts outside the CDR3, the full variable domain is NAGVMQNPRHLVRRRGQEARLRCSPMKGHSHVYWYRQLPEEGLKFMVYLQKENIIDESGMPKERFSAEFPKEGPSILRIQQVVRGDSAAYFCASSPPVQAYNEQFFGPGTRLTVL.

This chain uses TRBV18 with TRBJ2-2, with 9 bases lining up with TRBD2. The germline V gene encodes CDR1 KGHSH and CDR2 LQKENI. There are 16 residues in the CDR3. V lost 3 bases to trimming and J lost 5 bases; unmatched junction nucleotides: 7. DNA of the CDR3: TGTGCCAGCTCACCTCCCGGAGCGGGAGGAACCGGGGAGCTGTTTTTT. It is translated as CASSPPGAGGTGELFF.

This clone was recorded once. The chain joins TRBV19 to TRBJ1-5; no clear D gene. Germline values: CDR1 LNHDA, CDR2 SQIVND (reference sequence). With 4 bases removed from V and 6 bases from J, the gap between germline ends came to 7 bases. CDR3 length: 12 residues. The CDR3 DNA is TGTGCCAGTAGTAGATTGGGTCAGCCCCAGCATTTT. Its translation: CASSRLGQPQHF.

The V gene is TRBV7-9, the J gene TRBJ2-3; D gene ambiguous. The CDR3 has 11 residues. Looked up from germline, CDR1 is SEHNR and CDR2 is FQNEAQ (reference sequence). V was trimmed by 2 bases and J by 4 bases, leaving 1 base between them. CDR3 amino acids: CASSLSDTQYF. The DNA of the CDR3 is TGTGCCAGCAGCTTATCAGATACGCAGTATTTT.

The V call is TRBV4-2, the J call TRBJ1-1; 7 positions match TRBD1. The CDR3 extends over 14 amino acids. The ends lost 4 bases at V and 0 bases at J; junction bases unmatched: 2. The germline gives CDR1 LGHNA, CDR2 YNFKEQ. This chain's CDR3 is CASSPTGMNTEAFF. DNA for the CDR3: TGTGCCAGCAGCCCGACAGGGATGAACACTGAAGCTTTCTTT.

The V gene is TRBV30, the J gene TRBJ1-2, with a possible D match to TRBD1 (6 bases). The V and J ends lost 8 bases and 4 bases respectively, with 8 bases between them. CDR3 length: 10 residues. Germline V gene data show CDR1 as GTSNPN and CDR2 as SVGIG (reference sequence). The DNA of the CDR3 is TGTGCCCGAGGGGGCTATGGCTACACCTTC. Protein product: CARGGYGYTF. Together with reference TRBV30 and TRBJ1-2, the CDR3 gives the full variable domain: SQTIHQWPATLVQPVGSPLSLECTVEGTSNPNLYWYRQAAGRGLQLLFYSVGIGQISSEVPQNLSASRPQDRQFILSSKKLLLSDSGFYLCARGGYGYTFGSGTRLTVV.

The V and J genes are TRBV11-1 and TRBJ2-2; D may be TRBD1 (5 bases). The V gene lost 6 bases and the J gene lost 5 bases, with 19 bases spanning the gap. CDR3 length: 16 residues. CDR1 SGHAT and CDR2 FQDESV come from the germline V gene (reference sequence). For the CDR3, the DNA is TGTGCCAGCAGTCTAAACCAGGGCTCGAGGACCGGGGAGCTGTTTTTT. Amino acids: CASSLNQGSRTGELFF.

The chain combines TRBV6-6 with TRBJ1-6, with D unclear. Trimming took off 8 bases at V and 6 bases at J, with 8 bases between the two ends. Germline CDR1 reads MNHNY; CDR2 reads SVGAGI (reference sequence). CDR3 length equals 12 residues. This CDR3 reads CASEASNSPLHF. For the CDR3, the DNA is TGTGCCAGCGAGGCCAGTAATTCACCCCTCCACTTT.

This sequence joins TRBV18 and TRBJ1-2, with a weak D call TRBD1 (5 bases). Trimming took off 4 bases at V and 8 bases at J, with 14 bases between the two ends. The length of the CDR3 is 13 residues. The V gene's germline CDR1 is KGHSH and CDR2 LQKENI. The CDR3 loop is CASSRGREDGYTF. As DNA, the CDR3 is TGTGCCAGCTCACGAGGCAGGGAGGACGGCTACACCTTC.

The chain couples TRBV7-2 to TRBJ1-4; D gene uncertain. V was cut by 1 base and J by 3 bases, with 6 bases left in between. Germline lookup yields CDR1 SGHTA and CDR2 FQGNSA. There are 14 residues in the CDR3. The DNA for the CDR3 is TGTGCCAGCAGCTTAGAACTGTCTAATGAAAAACTGTTTTTT. Its translation is CASSLELSNEKLFF. The entire variable domain, with the rest obtained from reference TRBV7-2 and TRBJ1-4, is as follows: GAGVSQSPSNKVTEKGKDVELRCDPISGHTALYWYRQSLGQGLEFLIYFQGNSAPDKSGLPSDRFSAERTGGSVSTLTIQRTQQEDSAVYLCASSLELSNEKLFFGSGTQLSVL.

This clone has a single count. J is TRBJ1-1 and V is TRBV20-1, with TRBD1 matching 7 bases. This CDR3 is 11 amino acids long. Germline V gives CDR1 DFQATT, CDR2 SNEGSKA (reference sequence). Trimming took 6 bases from V and 11 from J; bases not matched to a gene: 9. The CDR3 spells CSARGTTRAFF. CDR3 DNA: TGCAGTGCCAGGGGGACTACACGGGCTTTCTTT.

This chain uses TRBV13 with TRBJ2-1; the D call may be TRBD1 or TRBD2 (5 bases each). Trimming took 3 bases from V and 3 from J, leaving 18 bases between them. Germline V gene lookup returns CDR1 PRHDT and CDR2 FYEKMQ (reference sequence). The CDR3 length is 17 residues. The CDR3 nucleotides read TGTGCCAGCAGCTTGGGCCGATGGGGGAGCCACTACAATGAGCAGTTCTTC. It translates to CASSLGRWGSHYNEQFF.

The genes are TRBV30 and TRBJ1-3; TRBD1 is a possible D gene (6 bases). Deletions cut 5 bases from V and 0 bases from J, with 11 bases between. This CDR3 contains 14 residues. Looked up from germline, CDR1 is GTSNPN and CDR2 is SVGIG (reference sequence). CDR3 bases: TGTGCCTGGGCTACAGGGAGCTCTGGAAACACCATATATTTT. Translating gives CAWATGSSGNTIYF.